This T cell receptor (beta chain) was retrieved from a study of cytomegalovirus exposure and HLA in healthy donors. Looking at the study overall: Approximately 180 million T cells yielded about 120 million unique TCR beta sequences, as an earlier analysis found. Study findings and constraints: In vitro, three CMV-associated chains proved specific for CMV antigens. Most TCRs appeared rarely, but some public TCRs recurred in many donors. A later analysis linked a missense DCLRE1C variant to TCR beta V- and J-gene trimming.

On this clone itself: The antigen is unknown.

In the PCR, 60 Vbeta and 13 Jbeta primers were used. Assay used: immunoSEQ multiplex PCR; TCRdb lists only in-frame clones, some missing. The table has approximately 92,000 clones, around three quarters seen once. CDR1 LGHNT and CDR2 FRNRAP come from the germline V gene. V dropped 2 bases and J dropped 6; count of bases not matched to a gene: 11. The length of the CDR3 is 16 residues. This chain connects TRBV12-5 to TRBJ1-1, with 8 bases fitting TRBD1. Specimen: PBMCs. The receptor comes from a man aged 60 to 69 in good health and CMV-seronegative. The CDR3 spells CASGLPTSGQGAEAFF. The CDR3 bases are TGTGCTAGTGGTTTGCCCACCTCCGGACAGGGCGCTGAAGCTTTCTTT.